This TCR beta chain was sequenced for a study of CD8 T cells in Susac syndrome. With random hexamers, reverse transcription was performed on 0.5 to 1 ug of RNA. Each CDR3 protein is one row after TCRdb ran MiXCR on the immunoSEQ multiplex PCR reads. The sample records just over 150,000 distinct CDR3 sequences, just under 97% being singletons. Germline lookup yields CDR1 SQVTM and CDR2 ANQGSEA. The CDR3 sequence is 14 residues long. The germline V and J ends were trimmed by 6 bases and 0 bases, with 14 bases remaining between them. The chain employs TRBV29-1 and TRBJ1-2; perhaps TRBD1 as D (5 bases). Sequenced material: CD8+ T cells from PBMCs. The receptor's source is a human donor with multiple sclerosis. The CDR3 DNA follows: TGCAGCGTGCAGGGAGCACCGCCTAACTATGGCTACACCTTC. Its translation is CSVQGAPPNYGYTF.